This T cell receptor (beta chain) was sequenced for a study of shared clonotypes between healthy human individuals. Findings and limits, study-wide: Generally, estimated richness proved larger in naive subsets than it did in memory subsets.

Concerning this clone itself: Its antigen is as yet unknown.

Germline CDR1 is MDHEN and CDR2 is SYDVKM. The CDR3 runs 14 residues. Repertoires were generated with immunoSEQ multiplex PCR, while TCRdb's copy carries only in-frame clones and drops some. In the table there are roughly 2,500,000 clones, roughly 93% of which are singletons. The TCR comes from a young man in good health. Some clones in this sample may be carry-over from other donors' samples. The sequenced sample was naive CD4+ T cells from PBMCs. Subset defined: CD45RA+ positively selected. J is TRBJ2-5 and V is TRBV28; TRBD2 matches 7 bases. The J call may be faulty, since TRBJ2-7 better matches the DNA end. CDR3 sequence reads: CASSRFAGAYEQYF. In nucleotides, the CDR3 is TGTGCCAGCTCCCGTTTCGCGGGAGCCTACGAGCAGTACTTC.